What follows are 8 T cell receptor beta chains derived from one specimen sequenced in a study of metastatic and nonmetastatic thyroid tumors. Each patient went into thyroid surgery without having received any treatment. TCRdb re-processed the PCR reads through MiXCR. The table shows 15,000 to 20,000 clones, with roughly 24% occurring only once. The specimen sequenced was adjacent normal tissue. These receptors were collected from a female donor with papillary thyroid cancer or a benign thyroid nodule (not recorded which). Some clones in this sample may be carry-over from other donors' samples.

This clone was detected a few times. The DNA for the CDR3 is TGTGCCAGCAGTTACGGTCAGGAAGGGGCCAACGTCCTGACTTTC. Protein sequence: CASSYGQEGANVLTF. The V gene is TRBV6-5, the J gene TRBJ2-6, with no clear D. CDR3 size: 15 residues. CDR1 and CDR2 from the germline V gene are MNHEY and SVGAGI. The V end was cut by 2 bases, the J end by 4 bases, with 9 bases between.

This rearrangement joins TRBV24-1 to TRBJ2-5, with 9 bases fitting TRBD1. J was trimmed by 5 bases and V by 1 base; bases with no gene match: 7. The CDR3 runs to 16 residues. Germline V gene sequence: CDR1 KGHDR, CDR2 SFDVKD. The CDR3 reads CATSDFTDRGRETQYF. The CDR3 coding sequence is TGTGCCACCAGTGATTTCACGGACAGGGGCAGGGAGACCCAGTACTTC.

The sample holds a few counts of this clone. The chain is built from TRBV9 and TRBJ2-7; tentatively, D is TRBD2 (6 bases). This CDR3 region has 16 residues. Trimming left V 4 bases short and J 0 bases short, with 17 bases between. Germline V gene data show CDR1 as SGDLS and CDR2 as YYNGEE. The CDR3 region has the DNA TGTGCCAGCAGCCCTCTAGGAGGGTCTAGCTCCTACGAGCAGTACTTC. Protein product: CASSPLGGSSSYEQYF.

This clone was detected only a few times. The J gene is TRBJ2-1, the V gene TRBV27; TRBD2 is a possible D gene (5 bases). V dropped 3 bases and J dropped 10 bases, with 10 bases sitting between them. The CDR3 is 12 residues long. Germline V gives CDR1 MNHEY, CDR2 SMNVEV (reference sequence). The CDR3 nucleotides are TGTGCCAGCAGTTTCCGGGGAAACGAGCAGTTCTTC. Protein: CASSFRGNEQFF.

This clone has ten or more counts. The chain links TRBV24-1 to TRBJ2-5; 9 bases map to TRBD1. The CDR3 covers 15 residues. Looked up from germline, CDR1 is KGHDR and CDR2 is SFDVKD. After removal of 3 bases from V and 2 bases from J, the junction contained 3 bases not matched to a gene. CDR3: CATSDIGQGQETQYF. For the CDR3, the DNA is TGTGCCACCAGTGATATCGGACAGGGGCAAGAGACCCAGTACTTC.

A few counts support this clone. The J gene is TRBJ1-1, the V gene TRBV12-3 or TRBV12-4; D not resolved. Trimming pared 1 base from V and 0 bases from J, leaving 3 bases between. The CDR3 is made up of 13 amino acids. The CDR3 protein is CASSLGMNTEAFF. DNA for the CDR3: TGTGCCAGCAGTTTAGGCATGAACACTGAAGCTTTCTTT.

The chain combines TRBV24-1 with TRBJ1-5, with D hard to call. V lost 3 bases and J 2 bases, leaving 10 bases between the germline ends. The CDR3 runs to 15 residues. Per the germline V gene, CDR1 is KGHDR and CDR2 is SFDVKD. The DNA of the CDR3 is TGTGCCACCAGTGATCCTAGGACGGGCAATCAGCCCCAGCATTTT. Residues: CATSDPRTGNQPQHF.

This clone turned up a few times. This chain connects TRBV6-1 to TRBJ1-6, with 7 bases matching TRBD1. In germline, CDR1 is MNHNS, CDR2 SASEGT. This CDR3 is 13 amino acids long. V shed 5 bases and J 9 bases; nucleotides not matched to a gene: 4. This chain's CDR3 is CASSMAGGSPLHF. The CDR3 DNA is TGTGCCAGCAGTATGGCAGGGGGTTCACCCCTCCACTTT.